These 20 T cell receptor beta chains originate from one sample sequenced in a study of CD8 T cells in Susac syndrome (dated by TCRdb to about 2019). The library relied on the immunoSEQ multiplex PCR assay. RNA was extracted with the RNeasy kit and roughly 0.5 to 1 ug was reverse transcribed using random hexamers. TCRdb itself trimmed the public reads at Q25 with fastp, ran MiXCR and retained productive beta chains. Duplicate CDR3 protein sequences are folded into a single record with the most common DNA and genes. The sample table contains tens of thousands of distinct CDR3 sequences; only one count was recorded for 85% to 95% of them. Clones ranked in the top ten supply less than 0.95% of the sample. Sequencing was done on a sample of CD8+ T cells from PBMCs. The receptor source for this set is a human donor with Susac syndrome.

The chain joins TRBV20-1 to TRBJ1-5, with D unclear. CDR1 and CDR2 (germline): DFQATT, SNEGSKA (reference sequence). There are 16 residues in the CDR3. V was trimmed by 5 bases and J by 0 bases, leaving 17 bases between them. DNA of the CDR3: TGCAGTGCTCAAGGAGTACAGATCAATAGCAATCAGCCCCAGCATTTT. Translation gives CSAQGVQINSNQPQHF.

The CDR3 protein is CASSPTEAGPLGLYYEQYF. CDR3 coding DNA: TGTGCCAGCAGCCCCACAGAAGCGGGACCCCTTGGGCTTTACTACGAGCAGTACTTC. The chain couples TRBV7-8 to TRBJ2-7, with 7 bases matching TRBD2. The germline gives CDR1 SGHVS, CDR2 FQNEAQ. Trimming at V came to 5 bases and at J to 3 bases, leaving 22 bases not matched to a gene. The length of the CDR3 is 19 residues.

The chain combines TRBV20-1 with TRBJ2-7, with 8 bases fitting TRBD1. CDR3 length: 14 amino acids. V was pared by 1 base and J by 2 bases, with 4 bases of the junction left unmatched. Looked up from germline, CDR1 is DFQATT and CDR2 is SNEGSKA (reference sequence). Here the CDR3 reads CSARGLDRAYEQYF. DNA for the CDR3: TGCAGTGCTAGAGGTCTGGACAGGGCCTACGAGCAGTACTTC.

J is TRBJ2-7 and V is TRBV7-9; the D is unclear. This CDR3 has 14 amino acids. Germline CDR1 SEHNR, CDR2 FQNEAQ (reference sequence). The V and J ends lost 5 bases and 2 bases respectively, with 13 bases between them. Here the CDR3 reads CASSHSGRPYEQYF. CDR3 DNA: TGTGCCAGCAGCCACTCAGGCAGGCCCTACGAGCAGTACTTC.

This clonotype was detected only once. DNA for the CDR3: TGTGCCAGCAGCTCCTCCGGGACTAGCGGATACAATGAGCAGTTCTTC. Translating it yields CASSSSGTSGYNEQFF. The chain employs TRBV7-3 and TRBJ2-1; 11 positions match TRBD2. CDR1 is SGHTA, CDR2 FQGTGA, per germline. CDR3 length: 16 residues. Trimming cost V 4 bases and J 4 bases; bases outside gene matches: 6.

With respect to this clonotype: A read error may account for a junction end that differs from germline. The V call is TRBV6-5, the J call TRBJ2-7, with a possible D match to TRBD2 (5 bases). CDR3 size: 15 residues. CDR1 is MNHEY and CDR2 is SVGAGI in the germline V gene. CDR3 residues: CASSYSPGESYEQHF. CDR3 in DNA: TGTGCCAGCAGTTACTCCCCCGGGGAATCCTACGAGCAGCACTTC.

The rearrangement links TRBV4-2 to TRBJ2-2; 10 bases are shared with TRBD2. V trimming: 0 bases; J trimming: 4 bases; junction bases outside the gene matches: 8. Germline CDR1 reads LGHNA; CDR2 reads YNFKEQ. The CDR3 totals 18 residues. In nucleotides, the CDR3 is TGTGCCAGCAGCCAAGAAGGCCTAGCGGGGGAAGGCACCGGGGAGCTGTTTTTT. Encoded protein: CASSQEGLAGEGTGELFF.

The V and J genes are TRBV12-3 or TRBV12-4 and TRBJ2-7; D is perhaps TRBD1 (6 bases). This CDR3 contains 15 residues. The V end was cut by 6 bases, the J end by 3 bases, with 18 bases between. The CDR3, as DNA: TGTGCCAGCAGCCTACAGGGCGTTGGGCTCTACGAGCAGTACTTC. Translated: CASSLQGVGLYEQYF.

The rearrangement links TRBV15 to TRBJ2-2; D unresolved. The CDR3 totals 13 residues. The germline V gene encodes CDR1 LNHNV and CDR2 YYDKDF (reference sequence). Trimming took 3 bases from V and 7 from J, leaving 9 bases between them. In nucleotides, the CDR3 is TGTGCCACCAGCAGCCTGTCGGGCGGGGAGCTGTTTTTT. Translation gives CATSSLSGGELFF.

The chain uses TRBV27 and TRBJ1-2; D call uncertain. CDR1 is MNHEY, CDR2 SMNVEV, per germline (reference sequence). The V end was cut by 0 bases, the J end by 0 bases, with 8 bases between. The CDR3 loop spans 15 amino acids. The CDR3 nucleotides read TGTGCCAGCAGTTTATCGCGACAAGCTAACTATGGCTACACCTTC. Its translation is CASSLSRQANYGYTF.

This clonotype appeared a single time. V and J are TRBV6-5 and TRBJ1-2; 7 nucleotides agree with TRBD1. V was pared by 2 bases and J by 8 bases, with 17 bases of the junction left unmatched. Germline V gene lookup returns CDR1 MNHEY and CDR2 SVGAGI. The CDR3 has 17 residues. DNA of the CDR3: TGTGCCAGCAGTTACCGATACTACAGGACAGGATGGCGGGGCTACACCTTC. Translated, it gives CASSYRYYRTGWRGYTF.

The chain has TRBV13 and TRBJ1-1; 8 bases line up with TRBD1. CDR1 and CDR2 (germline): PRHDT, FYEKMQ (reference sequence). V lost 4 bases, J lost 0 bases, and 10 bases stayed unmatched. This CDR3 has 17 amino acids. CDR3 region: CASSYSSGGGMNTEAFF. CDR3 nucleotide sequence: TGTGCCAGCAGCTACTCCTCAGGGGGCGGCATGAACACTGAAGCTTTCTTT.

This chain links TRBV2 with TRBJ2-3; TRBD1 matches 7 bases. V shed 5 bases and J 2 bases; nucleotides not matched to a gene: 7. CDR1 is SNHLY, CDR2 FYNNEI, per germline. This CDR3 is built from 15 residues. The CDR3 coding sequence is TGTGCCAGCAGTCAGGGGACAGCCTCCACAGATACGCAGTATTTT. This gives the protein CASSQGTASTDTQYF.

This clonotype was observed a few times. In nucleotides, the CDR3 is TGTGCCAGCAGTTACTCCGTCCCGAACTATGGCTACACCTTC. Translated: CASSYSVPNYGYTF. This chain uses TRBV6-5 with TRBJ1-2, with D unclear. Germline-derived CDR1 and CDR2 are MNHEY and SVGAGI. The CDR3 runs 14 residues. The germline V and J ends were trimmed by 0 bases and 2 bases, with 7 bases remaining between them.

V usage is TRBV4-3 and J usage is TRBJ2-5; no clear D gene. V was cut by 1 base and J by 5 bases, with 11 bases left in between. Germline CDR1 LGHNA, CDR2 YSLEER. The CDR3 totals 14 residues. CDR3 residues: CASSQGPGRETQYF. The DNA for the CDR3 is TGCGCCAGCAGCCAAGGCCCTGGTAGGGAGACCCAGTACTTC.

This clonotype was observed once. For the CDR3, the DNA is TGTGCCAGCAGTACTGTGGGACTAGGATACAATGAGCAGTTCTTC. This codes for CASSTVGLGYNEQFF. The rearrangement links TRBV27 to TRBJ2-1; TRBD2 aligns across 8 bases. The V gene end was trimmed by 5 bases and the J gene end by 4 bases; junction bases not matched to a gene: 7. CDR1 is MNHEY and CDR2 is SMNVEV in the germline V gene (reference sequence). The CDR3 extends over 15 amino acids.

Points on this clonotype: The junction departs from germline at one end; a sequencing error may be responsible. The chain carries TRBV7-2 and TRBJ2-1; 12 bases map to TRBD2. In germline, CDR1 is SGHTA, CDR2 FQGNSA. The CDR3 length is 20 residues. This CDR3 is CASSVAGGPSSGGALKEQFF. CDR3 DNA: TGTGCCAGCAGCGTAGCTGGAGGGCCTTCTAGCGGGGGGGCCCTAAAGGAGCAGTTCTTC.

The chain uses TRBV5-4 and TRBJ2-5; TRBD2 matches 7 bases. CDR1 and CDR2 (germline): SGHNT, YYREEE (reference sequence). The junction had 3 bases not matched to a gene; V was cut back by 1 base and J by 3 bases. There are 14 residues in the CDR3. The CDR3 nucleotides read TGTGCCAGCAGCTTGAGACTAGCAGAAGAGACCCAGTACTTC. This codes for CASSLRLAEETQYF.

The rearrangement links TRBV30 to TRBJ2-3; a weak D match, TRBD2 (5 bases). V was pared by 4 bases and J by 2 bases, with 10 bases between. The CDR3 is 13 residues long. CDR1 is GTSNPN and CDR2 is SVGIG in the germline V gene (reference sequence). CDR3 in amino acids: CAWTGRYTDTQYF. CDR3 bases: TGTGCCTGGACTGGGAGATACACAGATACGCAGTATTTT.

V is TRBV19 and J is TRBJ2-7; 9 bases match TRBD1. V shed 6 bases and J 2 bases; nucleotides not matched to a gene: 5. The germline CDR1 and CDR2 sequences are LNHDA and SQIVND (reference sequence). This CDR3 region has 14 residues. This chain's CDR3 is CASRDWTGAYEQYF. In DNA, the CDR3 is TGTGCCAGTAGGGACTGGACAGGGGCCTACGAGCAGTACTTC. The variable domain in full, completed from reference TRBV19 and TRBJ2-7, reads DGGITQSPKYLFRKEGQNVTLSCEQNLNHDAMYWYRQDPGQGLRLIYYSQIVNDFQKGDIAEGYSVSREKKESFPLTVTSAQKNPTAFYLCASRDWTGAYEQYFGPGTRLTVT.